The 28 T cell receptor beta chains below all came from one sample that was sequenced in a study of T cells expressing NK-cell markers. TCRdb reanalyzed the 5' RACE reads, giving one entry per CDR3 protein sequence and no DNA. In all, the sample yields 500,000 to 700,000 distinct CDR3 sequences. The specimen was blood T cells: a sorted CD56 or NKG2C T cell subset, CD4+ or CD8+ T cells, or bulk PBMC T cells (not recorded which). These receptor sequences come from a man between 18 and 35 years old in good health.

The chain has TRBV5-5 and TRBJ1-2; TCRdb outputs TRBD1, but without DNA this stays unchecked. The CDR3 sequence is 15 residues long. Germline CDR1 SGHKS, CDR2 YYEKEE (reference sequence). The CDR3 here is CASSSWTGGPHGYTF.

The chain combines TRBV19 with TRBJ1-2. The CDR3 is 13 residues long. Germline assignment: CDR1 LNHDA and CDR2 SQIVND (reference sequence). CDR3 amino acids: CASGTRAHYGYTF.

The CDR3 is CSVEDGNYGYTF. The chain has TRBV29-1 and TRBJ1-2. CDR1 is SQVTM and CDR2 is ANQGSEA in the germline V gene. CDR3 size: 12 residues.

CDR3: CASSDPSIPGELFF. The V call is TRBV6-4, the J call TRBJ2-2. Germline CDR1 MRHNA, CDR2 SNTAGT. The CDR3 runs to 14 residues.

This CDR3 reads CATNARGGSSVNEQFF. The chain joins TRBV15 to TRBJ2-1; the TRBD2 assignment by TCRdb is unverifiable without DNA. This CDR3 region has 16 residues. From germline, CDR1 is LNHNV and CDR2 YYDKDF (reference sequence).

The gene calls are TRBV10-2 and TRBJ2-3; TCRdb's assignment of TRBD2 cannot be checked, as there is no DNA. This CDR3 region has 17 residues. CDR1 WSHSY and CDR2 SAAADI come from the germline V gene. CDR3 residues: CASSEIFVTSGKYTQYF.

The V gene is TRBV3-1, the J gene TRBJ2-1. The CDR3 loop spans 14 amino acids. Germline values: CDR1 LGHDT, CDR2 YNNKEL (reference sequence). CDR3 in amino acids: CASSQAPWGNEQFF.

This sequence joins TRBV7-9 and TRBJ2-4; no DNA is available, so the TRBD1 call from TCRdb remains unchecked. The CDR3 covers 15 residues. Per germline, CDR1 SEHNR and CDR2 FQNEAQ (reference sequence). The CDR3 sequence is CASSLEGQGANIQYF.

V is TRBV12-3 or TRBV12-4 and J is TRBJ1-2; the TCRdb D gene call, TRBD1, has no DNA to confirm it. The CDR3 spans 15 residues. CDR3 sequence reads: CASSPPNRDPGGYTF.

The chain recombines TRBV5-1 with TRBJ2-1; TCRdb's assignment of TRBD1 cannot be checked, as there is no DNA. The CDR3 has 16 amino acids. CDR1 SGHRS and CDR2 YFSETQ come from the germline V gene. The CDR3 is CASSRWDRDMQNEQFF.

The chain is built from TRBV12-3 or TRBV12-4 and TRBJ2-5; the D gene TCRdb calls, TRBD1, cannot be checked with no DNA. The CDR3 runs to 15 residues. The CDR3 here is CASTWTAGFQETQYF.

The CDR3 region is CASSPGRSTQETQYF. The chain is built from TRBV7-7 and TRBJ2-5; the D call from TCRdb, TRBD1, cannot be confirmed without DNA. Germline CDR1 SSHAT, CDR2 FNYEAQ (reference sequence). This CDR3 comprises 15 residues. Drawing the rest from reference TRBV7-7 and TRBJ2-5, the complete variable domain is GAGVSQSPRYKVTKRGQDVTLRCDPISSHATLYWYQQALGQGPEFLTYFNYEAQPDKSGLPSDRFSAERPEGSISTLTIQRTEQRDSAMYRCASSPGRSTQETQYFGPGTRLLVL.

This CDR3 reads CSARRLAGGPGYQETQYF. This chain uses TRBV20-1 with TRBJ2-5; there is no DNA to check the TCRdb D call of TRBD2. CDR1 is DFQATT, CDR2 SNEGSKA, per germline (reference sequence). The CDR3 has 18 amino acids.

The chain combines TRBV4-2 with TRBJ1-5; TCRdb indicates TRBD1, and absent DNA this call remains unverified. CDR3 length: 17 amino acids. Germline CDR1 and CDR2: LGHNA and YNFKEQ. This CDR3 reads CASSQEKNRGSNQPQHF.

The chain is built from TRBV29-1 and TRBJ1-2; TCRdb's D call, TRBD1, is unchecked because there is no DNA. CDR3 length: 12 residues. Germline-derived CDR1 and CDR2 are SQVTM and ANQGSEA. The chain's CDR3 is CSVVYRAGGYTF.

The rearrangement joins TRBV5-1 to TRBJ1-1. Germline assignment: CDR1 SGHRS and CDR2 YFSETQ. The CDR3 is 15 amino acids. CDR3 in amino acids: CASSSLRVGNTEAFF.

This rearrangement joins TRBV27 to TRBJ1-5; TCRdb picks TRBD1, but there is no DNA to check that call. From germline, CDR1 is MNHEY and CDR2 SMNVEV (reference sequence). The CDR3 sequence is 14 residues long. The CDR3 here is CASSQGAGNQPQHF.

The chain has TRBV14 and TRBJ2-1. Germline V gene lookup returns CDR1 SGHDN and CDR2 FVKESK. The CDR3 has 15 residues. The CDR3 here is CASSLSDSPYNEQFF.

The J gene is TRBJ2-7, the V gene TRBV5-4; the D call from TCRdb, TRBD2, cannot be confirmed without DNA. Germline V gene lookup returns CDR1 SGHNT and CDR2 YYREEE (reference sequence). There are 14 residues in the CDR3. The CDR3 reads CASSSGLFSYEQYF. The variable domain in full, with the rest retrieved from reference TRBV5-4 and TRBJ2-7, is ETGVTQSPTHLIKTRGQQVTLRCSSQSGHNTVSWYQQALGQGPQFIFQYYREEENGRGNFPPRFSGLQFPNYSSELNVNALELDDSALYLCASSSGLFSYEQYFGPGTRLTVT.

The chain links TRBV27 to TRBJ2-1; the TCRdb D gene call, TRBD1, has no DNA to confirm it. The germline V gene has CDR1 MNHEY and CDR2 SMNVEV (reference sequence). The CDR3 sequence is 14 residues long. The CDR3 is CASSAPLRSNEQFF.

The chain joins TRBV5-5 to TRBJ2-1; with no DNA, the TCRdb D assignment of TRBD2 cannot be verified. CDR3 length equals 15 residues. Germline-derived CDR1 and CDR2 are SGHKS and YYEKEE (reference sequence). The CDR3: CASSFAGELNNEQFF.

The chain combines TRBV4-2 with TRBJ2-1. The CDR3 is 11 residues long. Germline V gene sequence: CDR1 LGHNA, CDR2 YNFKEQ. The CDR3 sequence is CASSQDLLQFF.

The chain links TRBV5-1 to TRBJ1-4. The CDR3 covers 14 residues. In germline, CDR1 is SGHRS, CDR2 YFSETQ. CDR3 sequence: CASSLLEHNEKLFF.

This rearrangement joins TRBV6-1 to TRBJ2-1; the D call of TRBD2 rests on TCRdb alone, since no DNA is present to check it. CDR1 MNHNS and CDR2 SASEGT come from the germline V gene. The CDR3 length is 15 residues. This chain's CDR3 is CASSRPGLKNNEQFF.

This chain uses TRBV27 with TRBJ1-2. Germline lookup yields CDR1 MNHEY and CDR2 SMNVEV (reference sequence). There are 18 residues in the CDR3. Here the CDR3 reads CASKRSQVAGPGKYGYTF.

This rearrangement joins TRBV4-2 to TRBJ2-3; the TCRdb D gene call, TRBD2, has no DNA to confirm it. Germline CDR1 LGHNA, CDR2 YNFKEQ. The CDR3 is 16 residues long. CDR3 in amino acids: CASSSPDSGTEDTQYF.

The chain couples TRBV28 to TRBJ1-5. The CDR3 sequence is 17 residues long. Looked up from germline, CDR1 is MDHEN and CDR2 is SYDVKM. The CDR3 loop reads CASSLSPTRQINQPQHF.

The chain uses TRBV12-5 and TRBJ2-2. The CDR3 runs 14 residues. Germline values: CDR1 LGHNT, CDR2 FRNRAP. The CDR3 loop reads CASAAWAGAGELFF.